The 6 T cell receptor beta chains given below trace back to one sample, sequenced in a study of cytomegalovirus exposure and HLA in healthy donors. The PCR contained 60 Vbeta and 13 Jbeta primers. Assay used: immunoSEQ multiplex PCR; TCRdb lists only in-frame clones, some missing. The top ten hold about 1.8% of the sample, which has some 240,000 clones, about nine tenths seen once. Sequenced sample: PBMCs. These receptors were collected from a girl aged 2 to 9 in good health and CMV-seronegative.

The chain couples TRBV7-8 to TRBJ2-6; the match to TRBD1 covers 11 bases. The CDR3 consists of 18 residues. V was clipped by 4 bases and J by 0 bases; unmatched bases: 5. Germline V gene sequence: CDR1 SGHVS, CDR2 FQNEAQ. The CDR3 region has the DNA TGTGCCAGCAGCTACAGGACAGGGGGCGTCTCTGGGGCCAACGTCCTGACTTTC. The encoded protein is CASSYRTGGVSGANVLTF.

The gene calls are TRBV6-4 and TRBJ2-3, with 7 nucleotides matching TRBD2. CDR1 and CDR2 (germline): MRHNA, SNTAGT. The CDR3 extends over 15 amino acids. The ends lost 3 bases at V and 3 bases at J; junction bases unmatched: 6. The CDR3 loop is CASSEAGTPTDTQYF. The CDR3 DNA sequence: TGTGCCAGCAGTGAAGCGGGGACCCCTACAGATACGCAGTATTTT.

The V and J genes are TRBV12-5 and TRBJ1-5, with D possibly TRBD1 on 5 matching bases. Germline V gene lookup returns CDR1 LGHNT and CDR2 FRNRAP. The germline V and J ends were trimmed by 0 bases and 6 bases, with 12 bases remaining between them. The CDR3 totals 15 residues. CDR3 bases: TGTGCTAGTGGTTTGGTAGGGCAGGACATTCAGCCCCAGCATTTT. Translated, it gives CASGLVGQDIQPQHF.

V is TRBV9 and J is TRBJ2-3, with a tentative D call TRBD2 (5 bases). Germline assignment: CDR1 SGDLS and CDR2 YYNGEE. The CDR3 spans 14 residues. The V gene lost 0 bases and the J gene lost 6 bases, with 11 bases spanning the gap. The CDR3 region is CASSVGGTRDTQYF. CDR3 DNA: TGTGCCAGCAGCGTAGGGGGAACTAGGGATACGCAGTATTTT.

In regard to this clone: The same CDR3 arises from other DNA sequences in this sample as well. This sequence joins TRBV6-5 and TRBJ2-5; 9 nucleotides line up with TRBD2. The CDR3 extends over 13 amino acids. Germline loops: CDR1 MNHEY, CDR2 SVGAGI. The junction had 5 bases not matched to a gene; V was cut back by 7 bases and J by 5 bases. CDR3 residues: CASKVAGAETQYF. DNA of the CDR3: TGTGCCAGCAAAGTAGCGGGAGCGGAGACCCAGTACTTC.

The chain is built from TRBV10-3 and TRBJ1-3, with 7 nucleotides matching TRBD1. The germline gives CDR1 ENHRY, CDR2 SYGVKD. V shed 7 bases, J shed 2 bases, and the junction held 5 bases outside the gene matches. This CDR3 contains 14 residues. CDR3 residues: CAITPRGTGNTIYF. CDR3 DNA: TGTGCCATCACCCCCAGGGGGACTGGAAACACCATATATTTT.